Presented here are 16 T cell receptor beta chains from one specimen sequenced in a study of blood T cells in healthy people across ages. For the second PCR, which ran for about 7 to 11 cycles, a sample-barcoded 5' primer and a J-beta primer mix were used. One entry per CDR3 protein results from TCRdb running MiXCR on the 5' RACE reads. This table has nearly 800,000 distinct CDR3 sequences, 20% to 25% appearing once. These data were likewise used in another study, on T cells of mothers and their children.

The sample consisted of blood. Receptors originate from a boy younger than 18 in good health.

This clonotype has only a few counts. This chain links TRBV7-2 with TRBJ2-2; TRBD2 aligns across 7 bases. V shed 2 bases, J shed 2 bases, and the junction held 2 bases outside the gene matches. The V gene's germline CDR1 is SGHTA and CDR2 FQGNSA. The length of the CDR3 is 15 residues. CDR3 in amino acids: CASSLLAVNTGELFF. CDR3 nucleotides: TGTGCCAGCAGCTTACTAGCGGTTAACACCGGGGAGCTGTTTTTT.

The gene calls are TRBV20-1 and TRBJ2-5, with TRBD2 identical over 10 bases. Per germline, CDR1 DFQATT and CDR2 SNEGSKA (reference sequence). V trimming: 5 bases; J trimming: 4 bases; junction bases outside the gene matches: 7. The CDR3 contains 14 residues. As DNA, the CDR3 is TGCAGTGCTCAGAGAGCGGGGGGGCCAGAGACCCAGTACTTC. Encoded protein: CSAQRAGGPETQYF.

This clonotype showed up just a few times. The chain uses TRBV20-1 and TRBJ1-4, with D perhaps matching TRBD1 (5 bases). V was cut by 5 bases and J by 2 bases, with 12 bases left in between. The CDR3 extends over 14 amino acids. The germline V gene has CDR1 DFQATT and CDR2 SNEGSKA (reference sequence). CDR3 amino acids: CSARRDPTNEKLFF. CDR3 DNA: TGCAGTGCTCGCCGGGACCCCACTAATGAAAAACTGTTTTTT.

This clonotype was detected a few times. The germline gene is not matched at one end of the junction; a read error may be the cause. The rearrangement joins TRBV7-2 to TRBJ1-5; the D is unclear. Germline assignment: CDR1 SGHTA and CDR2 FQGNSA. There are 12 residues in the CDR3. CDR3 DNA sequence: TGTGCCAGCAGCTTAAACGGAGGGCCCCAGGTTTTT. Translating it yields CASSLNGGPQVF.

This clonotype was seen only a few times. V usage is TRBV7-2 and J usage is TRBJ2-5, with 10 bases identical to TRBD2. This CDR3 is 18 amino acids long. The V and J ends lost 3 bases and 5 bases, in that order; junction bases with no gene match: 15. CDR1 is SGHTA, CDR2 FQGNSA, per germline. CDR3 nucleotide sequence: TGTGCCAGCAGCTTGGGGCTAGCGGGGGTCATCGATTGGGAGACCCAGTACTTC. Protein product: CASSLGLAGVIDWETQYF.

On this clonotype itself: One end of the junction does not line up with germline, which may come from a read error. The rearrangement joins TRBV2 to TRBJ2-5; D is possibly TRBD2 (5 bases). Germline V lookup: CDR1 SNHLY, CDR2 FYNNEI. CDR3 size: 12 residues. CDR3 amino acids: CARGGRDEIQYF. The CDR3 DNA is TGTGCCCGGGGTGGACGGGATGAGATCCAGTACTTC. The full variable domain, rest sourced from reference TRBV2 and TRBJ2-5, is EPEVTQTPSHQVTQMGQEVILRCVPISNHLYFYWYRQILGQKVEFLVSFYNNEISEKSEIFDDQFSVERPDGSNFTLKIRSTKLEDSAMYFCARGGRDEIQYFGPGTRLLVL.

This clonotype was observed a handful of times. A read error is likely, as this CDR3 ends without the conserved phenylalanine or tryptophan. The J gene is TRBJ2-1, the V gene TRBV5-1, with no clear D. Germline loops: CDR1 SGHRS, CDR2 YFSETQ. The CDR3 runs to 14 residues. V was cut by 0 bases and J by 0 bases, with 4 bases left in between. The DNA for the CDR3 is TGCGCCAGCAGCTTGGGCCCCTCCTACAATGAGCAGTTCCTC. As protein: CASSLGPSYNEQFL.

This clonotype was detected only a few times. V usage is TRBV7-9 and J usage is TRBJ1-1, with 7 bases lining up with TRBD1. The V gene end was trimmed by 4 bases and the J gene end by 5 bases; junction bases not matched to a gene: 10. The CDR3 totals 15 residues. CDR1 is SEHNR and CDR2 is FQNEAQ in the germline V gene (reference sequence). CDR3 DNA: TGTGCCAGCAGCTCGGGGAACAGGGGTGGAACTGAAGCTTTCTTT. This encodes CASSSGNRGGTEAFF.

The chain is built from TRBV27 and TRBJ2-7; tentative D call: TRBD1 (5 bases). Trimming stripped 5 bases from V and 5 bases from J, with 13 bases between. Germline V gives CDR1 MNHEY, CDR2 SMNVEV (reference sequence). The CDR3 is made up of 13 amino acids. CDR3 region: CASSPGHAHEQYF. CDR3 nucleotides: TGTGCCAGCAGTCCAGGACATGCACACGAGCAGTACTTC.

The sample holds a few counts of this clonotype. The V call is TRBV6-5, the J call TRBJ1-4, with TRBD1 matching over 7 bases. This CDR3 has 14 amino acids. Trimming at V came to 7 bases and at J to 3 bases, leaving 5 bases not matched to a gene. The germline gives CDR1 MNHEY, CDR2 SVGAGI. The DNA of the CDR3 is TGTGCCAGCAAAGAGGGGGCGGCTAATGAAAAACTGTTTTTT. Amino acids: CASKEGAANEKLFF.

J is TRBJ1-1 and V is TRBV30; D gene ambiguous. CDR1 is GTSNPN and CDR2 is SVGIG in the germline V gene (reference sequence). The CDR3 runs to 16 residues. V lost 2 bases and J 1 base, leaving 17 bases between the germline ends. The CDR3 DNA reads as TGTGCCTGGAGTAAGTCTCTCACTTCAGCGAACACTGAAGCTTTCTTT. Translated: CAWSKSLTSANTEAFF.

V is TRBV28 and J is TRBJ2-5; maybe TRBD1 (5 bases). The V end lost 1 base, the J end lost 1 base, and 7 bases lay between the germline ends. CDR3 length: 14 amino acids. In germline, CDR1 is MDHEN, CDR2 SYDVKM. CDR3 sequence reads: CASSLFGAQETQYF. As DNA, the CDR3 is TGTGCCAGCAGTTTATTTGGGGCCCAAGAGACCCAGTACTTC. The full variable domain, in which reference TRBV28 and TRBJ2-5 provide the parts outside the CDR3, is DVKVTQSSRYLVKRTGEKVFLECVQDMDHENMFWYRQDPGLGLRLIYFSYDVKMKEKGDIPEGYSVSREKKERFSLILESASTNQTSMYLCASSLFGAQETQYFGPGTRLLVL.

There are many counts of this clonotype. This sequence joins TRBV24-1 and TRBJ2-5; 7 nucleotides line up with TRBD1. V dropped 9 bases and J dropped 4; count of bases not matched to a gene: 4. This CDR3 contains 12 residues. Germline V CDR1 and CDR2: KGHDR, SFDVKD. The CDR3 here is CATGTDLETQYF. CDR3 nucleotides: TGTGCCACCGGGACAGACCTAGAGACCCAGTACTTC.

This clonotype was picked up a small number of times. The rearrangement links TRBV29-1 to TRBJ2-2; no definite D call. Germline V gene data show CDR1 as SQVTM and CDR2 as ANQGSEA. The CDR3 has 12 amino acids. V was pared by 6 bases and J by 5 bases, with 10 bases between. The CDR3 DNA is TGCAGCGTCCTGATGGGGACCGGGGAGCTGTTTTTT. It specifies CSVLMGTGELFF.

The chain joins TRBV20-1 to TRBJ2-5; possibly TRBD1 for D (6 bases). The J call is in doubt because the DNA end fits TRBJ2-7 better. CDR1 is DFQATT, CDR2 SNEGSKA, per germline (reference sequence). The CDR3 is 12 residues long. The CDR3 region is CSARGTAYEQYF. The DNA of the CDR3 is TGCAGTGCTAGAGGGACAGCCTACGAGCAGTACTTC.

The chain combines TRBV12-3 or TRBV12-4 with TRBJ2-3, with D unresolved. The V gene lost 5 bases and the J gene lost 2 bases, with 20 bases spanning the gap. This CDR3 comprises 17 residues. The CDR3 loop is CASSHDLSNGYTDTQYF. CDR3 DNA sequence: TGTGCCAGCAGTCACGACTTATCCAACGGTTACACAGATACGCAGTATTTT.